The text below deals with one TCR beta chain. Its cognate antigen is unknown. The record originates from a study of cytomegalovirus exposure and HLA in healthy donors. Whole-study findings and limits: Most TCR sequences were rare, but some public TCRs occurred in many donors. What a later analysis showed was that several of the most significant clusters appeared linked to common viral pathogens. An analysis done earlier found most TCR beta V segments productive about 87% or about 30% of the time.

This CDR3 region has 15 residues. V trimming: 4 bases; J trimming: 2 bases; junction bases outside the gene matches: 8. Germline assignment: CDR1 SGDLS and CDR2 YYNGEE. Use of 60 Vbeta and 13 Jbeta primers characterized the PCR. How the authors handled the data: A later analysis tallied approximately 78 million unique TCR beta chains, around 12 million of them shared. Data came from immunoSEQ multiplex PCR; TCRdb stores just in-frame clones and leaves some out. V and J calls and clone size are those listed in that table; D and trimming were worked out from the DNA. The sample records about 180,000 clones, about 80% being singletons.

The source of this sequence is a woman aged 40-49 years in good health and CMV-seronegative. Specimen: PBMCs. The chain couples TRBV9 to TRBJ1-1, with 7 positions matching TRBD1. The CDR3: CASSLPQGVNTEAFF. CDR3 sequence (DNA): TGTGCCAGCAGCTTACCCCAGGGGGTTAACACTGAAGCTTTCTTT.